This section outlines one TCR beta chain sequence together with its context. Its antigen is currently unknown. Only in-frame clones appear in the TCRdb table, and some are missing; sequencing was by immunoSEQ multiplex PCR. The sample records around 150,000 clones, approximately 90% being singletons. This record comes from a study of T cell responses to AZD1222 COVID-19 vaccine. Points from the study as a whole: Clonal diversity was possibly underestimated; the donors were predominantly white British and more often female. AZD1222 recipients seropositive at baseline numbered only five or six.

Pooled together were second doses at about 4 or about 12 weeks. V lost 2 bases, J lost 4 bases, and 8 bases lay in between. In germline, CDR1 is MNHNY, CDR2 SVGAGI (reference sequence). There are 13 residues in the CDR3. This material consisted of peripheral blood, taken 28 days after the second AZD1222 dose. The rearrangement links TRBV6-6 to TRBJ1-2; D is uncertain. This sequence originates from an adult who received the AZD1222 COVID-19 vaccine. The DNA of the CDR3 is TGTGCCAGCAGTTACGGCCCTCCCTATGGCTACACCTTC. It specifies CASSYGPPYGYTF.